This note documents a single TCR beta chain sequence. Its antigen is currently not known. Base qualities were left out, and no much larger clone turns up one base away. The record originates from a study of cytomegalovirus exposure and HLA in healthy donors listed by TCRdb under 2017. About the investigation overall: An earlier analysis of some 600 of the donors reported approximately 280 Gb of sequence data and 100 million to 120 million unique TCR beta sequences obtained from some 200 million T cells. An early release covering around 630 HLA-typed donors comprised 250 to 350 gigabases of sequencing data and around 80 million unique TCR sequences. Among the approximately 400 genotyped donors, 81% belonged to the genetic ancestry cluster associated with self-reported Caucasian donors. The study aimed to test whether signatures of past pathogen exposure could be identified by cataloging public T cell receptors. The T cell repertoires of around 670 subjects were profiled by immunosequencing and related to cytomegalovirus serostatus. Besides the first cohort of roughly 700 subjects, a separate validation cohort made up of 120 different subjects was used. To predict cytomegalovirus infection status, the study combined high-throughput TCR immunosequencing, statistical association of individual TCRs with disease status, and machine learning. A later analysis re-analyzed previously published TCR beta repertoires from roughly 630 donors and added high-resolution HLA genotyping to study TCR occurrence patterns. In the later analysis, no new phenotypic data were used to find candidate immune exposures; instead, reliance was placed on TCR beta sequences and their occurrence across donors. In an earlier analysis of roughly 600 of the donors, high-throughput TCR beta sequencing was used to judge whether each TCR beta V gene segment behaved as functional or pseudogenic. Donor age, sex, ethnicity and CMV serostatus were compiled alongside the repertoire data. In a later genetic analysis, genome-wide SNP genotypes for about 55% of the 666 donors were used, and that subset was treated as a discovery cohort. All discovery cohort repertoires had been generated on a single sequencing platform. Both class I and class II loci were covered by HLA typing, at four-digit resolution. The number of donors typed differed by locus, with 629-630 for A, B, C, DRB1 and DQB1, over 500 for DQA1, approximately 570 for DPA1, and 472 for DPB1. About five DR-DQ haplotypes were treated as single units for association and clustering because of strong linkage in the cohort. Across some 400 genotyped donors of the cohort, an average of approximately 240,000 unique TCR beta nucleotide sequences per donor were sequenced, and 15% to 20% of those sequences were non-productive. What the study reported, not specific to this receptor: In a later analysis, several top co-occurrence clusters were reported to appear linked to parvovirus B19, influenza, CMV and Epstein-Barr virus. In a later genetic analysis, a missense DCLRE1C variant was associated with V-gene and J-gene trimming of TCR beta chains, and the association was replicated in an independent cohort. It was suggested by the authors that the approach could potentially be generalized to other disease states and immunological phenotypes. A later analysis found that TCR association rates varied across HLA loci, with DRB1 alleles showing the most associated TCRs and HLA-C alleles the fewest. In both the original and validation cohorts, the classifier was reported to diagnose cytomegalovirus status with high specificity and sensitivity. Compared with the roughly 720-donor mean, donors in an Asian-associated ancestry cluster had fewer N-insertions in productive TCRs, according to a later genetic analysis. A further reported finding was that TCR beta sequences accurately predicted the HLA-A and HLA-B alleles for most subjects in the first cohort. Compared with equally common non-associated chains, HLA-associated TCR beta chains in a later analysis were more clonally expanded and had lower generation probabilities. Across donors, most TCR sequences were observed very rarely, whereas some public TCRs were present in many individuals. HLA typing was unavailable for some donors at each locus, so association tests used only the typed subset. Because counts were too low, roughly 17 rarely observed V segments, including chromosome 9 orphons, were left out of the earlier analysis of some 640 of the donors. For the cohort, immune exposure information was limited to CMV serostatus. Three of the identified cytomegalovirus-associated TCR beta chains were confirmed in vitro to be specific for cytomegalovirus antigens. A total of about 180 TCR beta chains were listed by the study as associated with cytomegalovirus. In an earlier analysis of roughly 500 of the donors, most TCR beta V segments appeared in productive rearrangements about 87% or about 30% of the time, broadly matching IMGT annotations. The presence/absence analyses assumed that sequencing depth was roughly uniform across donors, and that assumption may not be true. The sequencing pipeline was judged likely to have produced a cluster of highly shared sequence variants as a technical artifact. In a later analysis, some 17,000 TCR beta sequences were associated with specific HLA alleles at a false discovery rate of 0.05. According to a later analysis, most CMV-associated TCR beta chains appeared to be HLA-restricted, and the HLA associations seemed to be driven largely by CMV exposure. When HLA alleles, especially DR and DQ, strongly co-occurred, attributing TCR associations to individual alleles was difficult. Only TCR beta chains were sequenced in this cohort, and the absence of alpha or paired-chain data limited detectable features. Because the 87-base-pair reads could not distinguish some IMGT-functional V segments, including TRBV6-2 and TRBV6-3, those segments were excluded. Linkage disequilibrium might explain the correlated functional status among segregating V segments, but an unknown experimental factor could not be ruled out.

The cohort comprised hundreds of healthy bone marrow donors. All cohort members were sampled while nominally healthy, although unrecorded immune exposures were likely present. The donor tested CMV seropositive, placing the donor among the roughly 300 seropositive members of the cohort. A peripheral blood sample was collected from each donor, and TCR beta sequencing was performed on peripheral blood mononuclear cells. The Qiagen DNeasy Blood Extraction Kit was used to extract genomic DNA from the blood cell samples. The library was produced with the immunoSEQ multiplex PCR assay. A mixture of 60 forward primers for TCR Vbeta segments and 13 reverse primers for TCR Jbeta segments was used in the multiplex PCR. The CDR3 region of rearranged TCR beta genes was amplified from genomic DNA by a multiplex PCR assay. On the Illumina HiSeq System, the amplified TCR beta libraries were sequenced as 87-base-pair reads. In the paper's pipeline: In a later analysis, tens of millions of unique TCR beta chains were counted across the 650 to 700 repertoires, and roughly 11 million of these chains were shared by at least two donors. A nearest-neighbor algorithm error-corrected the raw reads and collapsed the reads into unique sequences, merging closely related sequences to remove PCR and sequencing errors. V, D and J gene segments were assigned by aligning CDR3 sequences to IMGT reference sequences. For a sequence to be retained, at least a six-nucleotide match to both a V gene segment and a J gene segment was required. Rearrangements were called productive when the CDR3 lacked stop codons and stayed in frame with V and J; all others were non-productive. Following IMGT convention, CDR3 was defined as the stretch from the second conserved V-encoded cysteine to the conserved J-encoded phenylalanine. Sequences without an unambiguous match to a single V gene segment were excluded from the earlier analysis of several hundred of the donors. In an earlier analysis of 500 to 750 of the donors, V segments were called functional above 56.7% productive rearrangements and were called segregating when the between-donor standard deviation exceeded 5%. To diagnose cytomegalovirus status from the catalog of TCR beta chain sequences, a statistical classification framework was built. In a later analysis, TCR nucleotide sequences were compared against IMGT/GENE-DB human TR gene sequences so that V and J genes could be assigned. In a later analysis, CDR3 sequences and most-parsimonious VDJ recombination scenarios were assigned using the TCRdist pipeline. In a later analysis, each TCR beta chain was defined by its CDR3 amino acid sequence together with its V-gene family, and reads without a unique V-gene family were excluded. In a later analysis, 450 to 600 highly shared, low-generation-probability nucleotide sequences were removed to address suspected cross-contamination and a sequencing artifact. For each public chain, a later analysis derived a clonal expansion index from normalized ranks of inferred template counts within each repertoire. A later analysis computed generation probabilities with a VDJ recombination model fitted to out-of-frame rearrangements, and checked the results against IGoR. Hypergeometric tests were used in a later analysis to score TCR-TCR, TCR-HLA and TCR-CMV co-occurrence, with a repertoire-size bias correction applied to the TCR pairs. To estimate false discovery rates, a later analysis permuted the HLA or CMV assignments 20 times. In a later analysis, co-occurring TCRs were grouped with DBSCAN, and TCRdist sequence similarity was added when clustering was performed within HLA-allele-positive subsets. Repertoires with fewer than 30,000 or more than 120,000 public chains were left out of co-occurrence clustering, as were about five repertoires with anomalous nucleotide sharing. The table comes from immuneACCESS by way of TCRdb, which keeps in-frame sequences with V and J called. Part of the clones is missing from these tables; in studies checked, under half for an unresolved V gene and the rest for unknown reasons. For V, J and clone size, that table is used; D and trimming come from the DNA. In this sample the table shows 130,000 or so clones, roughly 80% of which occur a single time. The ten largest clones represent 2% to 2.5% of the sample.

Sequences LNHDA (CDR1) and SQIVND (CDR2) are obtained from the germline V gene (reference sequence). V lost 4 bases and J lost 2 bases; the stretch between them is 10 bases long. The CDR3, cysteine through phenylalanine, is 14 amino acids long. The kept DNA is CDR3 alone, 42 bases in frame from the first base. The clonotype comes from a woman aged 40 to 55 in good health and CMV-seropositive. The receptor chain draws on TRBV19 and TRBJ2-3; TRBD2 might be the D gene, on 6 matching bases. The sample taken for sequencing was PBMCs. The CDR3 in this case is CASSTSGDTDTQYF. The nucleotide sequence reads TGTGCCAGTAGTACCTCGGGAGACACAGATACGCAGTATTTT.